This T cell receptor beta chain was profiled in a study of blood T cell repertoires in COVID-19. Study information: Samples representing acute and convalescent COVID-19 were sourced from the United States, Italy and Spain. PBMCs, B-cell-depleted T cells, or T cells provided the cDNA or gDNA that made up the material.

The recovered donors of Cohort 3 showed two negative PCRs, clearance, or symptom resolution. Authors' processing steps: Nucleated cell counts were estimated from reference gene primer amplification. Assay: immunoSEQ multiplex PCR; the TCRdb copy retains only in-frame clones and omits some. V and J calls and clone size come straight from that table; D and trimming were deduced from the DNA. The data show about 210,000 clones, 70% to 90% seen once. The CDR3 is made up of 16 amino acids. Germline values: CDR1 LNHDA, CDR2 SQIVND (reference sequence). After removal of 1 base from V and 4 bases from J, the junction contained 6 bases not matched to a gene.

The TCR was taken from a woman aged 18-29 years who had recovered from COVID-19. Material for sequencing was PBMCs or T cells enriched from blood (not recorded which). This rearrangement joins TRBV19 to TRBJ1-1; 10 positions agree with TRBD1. CDR3 amino acids: CASSIVDRGQATEAFF. The CDR3 DNA reads as TGTGCCAGTAGTATAGTTGACAGGGGGCAGGCCACTGAAGCTTTCTTT.